This passage covers 13 T cell receptor beta chains from one sample sequenced in a study of T cell clonality in common variable immunodeficiency. Only in-frame clones appear in the TCRdb table, and some are missing; sequencing was by immunoSEQ multiplex PCR. The sample contains tens of thousands of clones, none of them singletons. Sequences were obtained from peripheral blood mononuclear cells. These receptor sequences come from a person aged 18-70 years in good health.

At least ten counts were recorded for this clone. The read is 3 residues too short to cover the CDR3 end, so that end is filled in from the germline J gene. V gene TRBV19 combines with J gene TRBJ2-1; tentatively, D is TRBD1 (5 bases). This CDR3 region has 14 residues. V lost 1 base to trimming and J lost 6 bases, with 10 bases between them. Germline CDR1 LNHDA, CDR2 SQIVND (reference sequence). This CDR3 reads CASSIGRQFNEQFF. The sequenced CDR3 bases are TGTGCCAGTAGTATAGGAAGACAGTTCAATGAG.

This clone was counted at least ten times. The CDR3 end lies 3 residues beyond the end of the read and is filled in from the germline J gene. The J gene is TRBJ2-5, the V gene TRBV20-1; TRBD1 is a possible D gene (5 bases). The CDR3 spans 18 residues. With 0 bases removed from V and 0 bases from J, the gap between germline ends came to 20 bases. Germline CDR1 DFQATT, CDR2 SNEGSKA (reference sequence). The CDR3 loop is CSARDYMLKTEYQETQYF. CDR3 DNA, as far as it was read: TGCAGTGCTAGAGATTATATGTTGAAGACAGAGTACCAAGAGACC.

This clone was observed many times. Read coverage stops 3 residues before the CDR3 terminus; the germline J gene supplies the remainder. The genes are TRBV7-9 and TRBJ2-7; D may be TRBD1 (6 bases). Trimming took off 8 bases at V and 6 bases at J, with 20 bases between the two ends. The germline gives CDR1 SEHNR, CDR2 FQNEAQ (reference sequence). This CDR3 is 14 amino acids long. The sequenced part of the CDR3 DNA is TGTGCCAGCCGACCGGATTCAGGGGTTTCCGAG. It encodes CASRPDSGVSE. The full CDR3 is CASRPDSGVSEQYF. The full variable domain, completed using reference TRBV7-9 and TRBJ2-7, is DTGVSQNPRHKITKRGQNVTFRCDPISEHNRLYWYRQTLGQGPEFLTYFQNEAQLEKSRLLSDRFSAERPKGSFSTLEIQRTEQGDSAMYLCASRPDSGVSEQYFGPGTRLTVT.

This clone was found many times. The CDR3 end falls 3 residues outside the read, so it is completed with the germline J gene. The V and J genes are TRBV5-1 and TRBJ1-4, with D hard to call. Trimming took off 2 bases at V and 3 bases at J, with 5 bases between the two ends. The V gene's germline CDR1 is SGHRS and CDR2 YFSETQ. This CDR3 region has 13 residues. The sequenced part of the CDR3 DNA is TGCGCCAGCAGCTTACAGCCTAATGAAAAA. It is translated as CASSLQPNEK. In full, the CDR3 is CASSLQPNEKLFF.

This clone came up many times. Coverage ceases 3 residues before the CDR3 finishes, and the germline J gene fills in the end. V and J are TRBV4-2 and TRBJ2-2, with TRBD2 identical over 8 bases. The CDR3 loop spans 18 amino acids. The germline V gene has CDR1 LGHNA and CDR2 YNFKEQ. Losses at the gene ends were 4 bases for V and 1 base for J; bases not matched to a gene: 11. CDR3 region: CASSRSIWLAGNTGELFF. The CDR3 bases that were read are TGTGCCAGCAGCCGATCGATCTGGCTAGCGGGGAACACCGGGGAG.

This clone came up many times. The CDR3 extends 3 residues past the end of the read, so its final part is completed from the germline J gene. The chain uses TRBV20-1 and TRBJ2-7, with 9 nucleotides matching TRBD2. After removal of 6 bases from V and 0 bases from J, the junction contained 3 bases not matched to a gene. Per the germline V gene, CDR1 is DFQATT and CDR2 is SNEGSKA (reference sequence). The CDR3 is 13 residues long. The covered CDR3 bases are TGCAGTGCATGGACTAGCGACTCCTACGAG. It codes for CSAWTSDSYE. From start to end, the CDR3 is CSAWTSDSYEQYF.

This clone was recorded at least ten times. The sequence runs out 3 residues before the end of the CDR3; the remainder is reconstructed from the germline J gene. The V and J genes are TRBV24-1 and TRBJ2-1; D perhaps matches TRBD2 (5 bases). CDR1 and CDR2 (germline): KGHDR, SFDVKD. V lost 6 bases, J lost 7 bases, and 6 bases lay in between. The CDR3 consists of 11 residues. CDR3 amino acids: CATSRGNEQFF. The sequenced part of the CDR3 DNA is TGTGCCACCAGTCGAGGGAATGAG.

The CDR3 loop is CASSVRRGEAEAFF. The CDR3 bases that were read are TGTGCCAGCAGTGTCCGAAGAGGGGAGGCTGAA. The chain combines TRBV2 with TRBJ1-1, with TRBD1 as a possible D gene (5 bases). The read ends 3 residues early relative to the CDR3; the germline J gene fills the gap. Trimming pared 4 bases from V and 6 bases from J, leaving 15 bases between. The CDR3 consists of 14 residues. The germline V gene encodes CDR1 SNHLY and CDR2 FYNNEI.

This clone has at least ten counts. The sequenced fragment ends 3 residues before the CDR3 boundary, so the rest is inferred from the germline J gene. The rearrangement joins TRBV5-1 to TRBJ2-1, with 8 bases identical to TRBD2. CDR3 size: 16 residues. V shed 3 bases, J shed 4 bases, and the junction held 9 bases outside the gene matches. Germline loops: CDR1 SGHRS, CDR2 YFSETQ. The part of the CDR3 DNA that was read is TGCGCCAGCAGCTACTACCGCCCGGGGGGGTACAATGAG. This encodes CASSYYRPGGYNE. The entire CDR3 sequence reads CASSYYRPGGYNEQFF.

This clone was observed at least ten times. CDR3 in amino acids: CASSAAASGSFSTDTQYF. Incomplete CDR3 DNA: TGCGCCAGCAGCGCCGCCGCTAGCGGGTCCTTTAGCACAGATACG. This sequence joins TRBV5-1 and TRBJ2-3, with 8 bases identical to TRBD2. Read coverage stops 3 residues before the CDR3 terminus; the germline J gene supplies the remainder. CDR3 length: 18 residues. Germline V gives CDR1 SGHRS, CDR2 YFSETQ. J lost 0 bases, V lost 4 bases, and 13 bases had no gene match. Filled out from reference TRBV5-1 and TRBJ2-3, the complete variable domain reads KAGVTQTPRYLIKTRGQQVTLSCSPISGHRSVSWYQQTPGQGLQFLFEYFSETQRNKGNFPGRFSGRQFSNSRSEMNVSTLELGDSALYLCASSAAASGSFSTDTQYFGPGTRLTVL.

This clone was observed at least ten times. The read ends 3 residues early relative to the CDR3; the germline J gene fills the gap. V gene TRBV6-1 combines with J gene TRBJ1-1, with 8 bases lining up with TRBD1. Trimming took 2 bases from V and 1 from J; bases not matched to a gene: 0. The CDR3 spans 14 residues. Germline CDR1 reads MNHNS; CDR2 reads SASEGT. Partial CDR3 DNA: TGTGCCAGCAGTGAACAGGGGGCGAACACTGAA. Protein product: CASSEQGANTE. The entire CDR3 protein reads CASSEQGANTEAFF.

This clone was counted ten times or more. The CDR3 end lies 3 residues beyond the end of the read and is filled in from the germline J gene. V and J are TRBV18 and TRBJ1-4; the D is unclear. Between the trimmed V and J ends, which lost 6 bases and 6 bases, there was a span of 11 bases. Per germline, CDR1 KGHSH and CDR2 LQKENI. This CDR3 region has 13 residues. CDR3: CASSTVSDEKLFF. CDR3 bases read: TGTGCCAGCTCCACGGTGTCTGATGAAAAA.

In its sample, this clone was seen a few times. The read halts 3 residues ahead of the CDR3 end, with the missing end drawn from the germline J gene. Different DNA sequences within this sample yield the same CDR3. The chain recombines TRBV7-9 with TRBJ1-1; D remains unclear. The CDR3 covers 15 residues. Germline CDR1 is SEHNR and CDR2 is FQNEAQ (reference sequence). The CDR3 bases that were read are TGTGCCAGCAGCTTAGGACTAGCGGGAGAAGAGACA. Amino acid sequence: CASSLGLAGEET. The full CDR3 sequence reads CASSLGLAGEETAFF. Filled out from reference TRBV7-9 and TRBJ1-1, the complete variable domain reads DTGVSQNPRHKITKRGQNVTFRCDPISEHNRLYWYRQTLGQGPEFLTYFQNEAQLEKSRLLSDRFSAERPKGSFSTLEIQRTEQGDSAMYLCASSLGLAGEETAFFGQGTRLTVV.